This record concerns one TCR beta chain sequence. What it binds is not known. This table comes from immunoSEQ multiplex PCR, and its TCRdb copy is limited to in-frame clones, with some not included. The sample includes about 7,700 clones, 86% of them seen just once. Brentuximab vedotin exposure varied, and every patient relapsed after autologous stem cell transplantation. Researchers used magnetic negative selection to pull out pure CD4+ T cells from thawed PBMCs. This specimen comes from a study of PD-1 blockade in classical Hodgkin lymphoma. The study's findings and limits: Individuals who commenced nivolumab within less than 1 year of ASCT were excluded. Baseline TCR diversity was reportedly lower in newly diagnosed patients than in healthy donors. It was reported as lower still in relapsed/refractory patients. CD4+ TCR diversity climbed significantly by C4D1, unlike CD8+ TCR diversity.

The TCR originated in a human donor with classical Hodgkin lymphoma. The specimen comprised CD4+ T cells from blood, sampled at baseline.

CDR3: CASRGRGLGENSKQNYGYTF. CDR3 DNA: TGCGCCAGCCGCGGGCGGGGACTTGGCGAAAATTCGAAACAAAACTATGGCTACACCTTC. The V gene is TRBV5-1, the J gene TRBJ1-2, with a possible D match to TRBD1 (5 bases). The CDR3 extends over 20 amino acids. Trimming cost V 7 bases and J 2 bases, with 33 bases left between them. Germline V CDR1 and CDR2: SGHRS, YFSETQ.